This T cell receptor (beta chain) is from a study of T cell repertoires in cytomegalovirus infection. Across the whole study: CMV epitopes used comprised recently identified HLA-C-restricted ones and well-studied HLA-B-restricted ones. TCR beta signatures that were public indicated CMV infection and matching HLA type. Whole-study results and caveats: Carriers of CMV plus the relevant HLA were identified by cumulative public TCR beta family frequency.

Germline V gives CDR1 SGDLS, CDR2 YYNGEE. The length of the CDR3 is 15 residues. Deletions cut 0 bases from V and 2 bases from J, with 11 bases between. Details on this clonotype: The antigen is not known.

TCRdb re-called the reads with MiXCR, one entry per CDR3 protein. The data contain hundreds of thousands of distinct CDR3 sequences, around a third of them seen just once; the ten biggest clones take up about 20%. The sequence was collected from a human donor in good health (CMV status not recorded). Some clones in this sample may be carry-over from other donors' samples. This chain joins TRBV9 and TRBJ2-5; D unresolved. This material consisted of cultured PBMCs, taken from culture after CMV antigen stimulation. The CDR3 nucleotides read TGTGCCAGCAGCGTAGCGCCAGGCAATCAAGAGACCCAGTACTTC. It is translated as CASSVAPGNQETQYF.